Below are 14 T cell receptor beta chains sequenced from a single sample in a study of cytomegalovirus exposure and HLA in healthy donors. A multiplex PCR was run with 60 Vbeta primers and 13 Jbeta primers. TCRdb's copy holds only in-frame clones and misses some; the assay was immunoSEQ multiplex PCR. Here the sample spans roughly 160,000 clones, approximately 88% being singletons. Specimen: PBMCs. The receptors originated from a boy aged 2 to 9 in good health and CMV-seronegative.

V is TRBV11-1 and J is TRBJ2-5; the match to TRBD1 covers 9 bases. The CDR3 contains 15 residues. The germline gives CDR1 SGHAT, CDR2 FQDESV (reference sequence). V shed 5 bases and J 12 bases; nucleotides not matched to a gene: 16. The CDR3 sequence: CASSRDVDRGQDKYF. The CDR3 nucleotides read TGTGCCAGCAGCCGGGACGTGGACAGGGGACAAGACAAGTACTTC. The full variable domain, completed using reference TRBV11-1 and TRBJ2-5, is EAEVAQSPRYKITEKSQAVAFWCDPISGHATLYWYRQILGQGPELLVQFQDESVVDDSQLPKDRFSAERLKGVDSTLKIQPAELGDSAMYLCASSRDVDRGQDKYFGPGTRLLVL.

Here the CDR3 reads CASRILAGGSNEQFF. Here the CDR3 DNA reads TGTGCCAGTAGGATTCTAGCGGGAGGGTCCAATGAGCAGTTCTTC. This chain links TRBV19 with TRBJ2-1; 12 bases are a match to TRBD2. CDR1 and CDR2 from the germline V gene are LNHDA and SQIVND (reference sequence). The CDR3 consists of 15 residues. V gave up 6 bases and J gave up 6 bases; unmatched junction bases: 6. The entire variable domain, with the rest obtained from reference TRBV19 and TRBJ2-1, is as follows: DGGITQSPKYLFRKEGQNVTLSCEQNLNHDAMYWYRQDPGQGLRLIYYSQIVNDFQKGDIAEGYSVSREKKESFPLTVTSAQKNPTAFYLCASRILAGGSNEQFFGPGTRLTVL.

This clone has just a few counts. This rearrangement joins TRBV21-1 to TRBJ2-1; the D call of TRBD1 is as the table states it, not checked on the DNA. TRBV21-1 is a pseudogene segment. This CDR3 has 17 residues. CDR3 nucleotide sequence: TGTGCCAGCAGCAAAGGCAGGACAATGGGCTCCTACAATGAGCAGTTCTTC. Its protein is CASSKGRTMGSYNEQFF.

CDR3 nucleotides: TGTGCCAGCAGCTTAGAGGGGGGGACCCAAGAGACCCAGTACTTC. This encodes CASSLEGGTQETQYF. The chain recombines TRBV11-2 with TRBJ2-5, with 7 bases fitting TRBD2. Trimming removed 0 bases from V and 1 base from J; junction bases left unmatched: 2. CDR1 is SGHAT, CDR2 FQNNGV, per germline. CDR3 length: 15 amino acids. Complete variable domain (other parts from reference TRBV11-2 and TRBJ2-5): EAGVAQSPRYKIIEKRQSVAFWCNPISGHATLYWYQQILGQGPKLLIQFQNNGVVDDSQLPKDRFSAERLKGVDSTLKIQPAKLEDSAVYLCASSLEGGTQETQYFGPGTRLLVL.

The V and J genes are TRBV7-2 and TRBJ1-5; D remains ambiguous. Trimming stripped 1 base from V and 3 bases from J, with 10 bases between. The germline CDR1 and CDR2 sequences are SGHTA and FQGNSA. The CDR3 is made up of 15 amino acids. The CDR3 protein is CASSLGGSYNQPQHF. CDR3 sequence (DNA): TGTGCCAGCAGCTTAGGAGGCAGTTACAATCAGCCCCAGCATTTT.

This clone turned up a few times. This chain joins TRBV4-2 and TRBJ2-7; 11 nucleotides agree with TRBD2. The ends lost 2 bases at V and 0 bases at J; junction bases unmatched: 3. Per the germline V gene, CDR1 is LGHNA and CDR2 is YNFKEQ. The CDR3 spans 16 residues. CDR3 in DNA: TGTGCCAGCAGCCAATTTACTAGCGGGAGCTCCTACGAGCAGTACTTC. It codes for CASSQFTSGSSYEQYF.

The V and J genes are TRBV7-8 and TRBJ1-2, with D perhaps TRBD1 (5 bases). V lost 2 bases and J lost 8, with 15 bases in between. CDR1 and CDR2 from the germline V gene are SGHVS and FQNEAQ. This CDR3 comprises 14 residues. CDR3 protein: CASSLKQGGGGYTF. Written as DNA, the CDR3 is TGTGCCAGCAGCTTAAAACAAGGCGGGGGAGGCTACACCTTC.

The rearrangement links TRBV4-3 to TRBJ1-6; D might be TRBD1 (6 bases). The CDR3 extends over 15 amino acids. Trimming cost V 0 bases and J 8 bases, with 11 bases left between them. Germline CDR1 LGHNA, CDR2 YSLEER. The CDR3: CASSQDSSGDSPLHF. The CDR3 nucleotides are TGCGCCAGCAGCCAAGATAGTTCAGGGGATTCACCCCTCCACTTT.

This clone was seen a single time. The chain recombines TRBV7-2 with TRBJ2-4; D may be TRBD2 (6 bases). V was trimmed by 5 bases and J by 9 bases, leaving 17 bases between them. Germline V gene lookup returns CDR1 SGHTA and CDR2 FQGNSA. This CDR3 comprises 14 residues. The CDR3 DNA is TGTGCCAGCAGCCGCGCCGGGACGGGAGTCATTCAGTACTTC. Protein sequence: CASSRAGTGVIQYF.

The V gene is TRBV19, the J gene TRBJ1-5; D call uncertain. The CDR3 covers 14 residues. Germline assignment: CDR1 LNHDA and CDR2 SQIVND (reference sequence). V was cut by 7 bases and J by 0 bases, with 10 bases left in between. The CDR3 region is CASMRQHSNQPQHF. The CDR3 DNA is TGTGCCAGTATGAGACAACATAGCAATCAGCCCCAGCATTTT.

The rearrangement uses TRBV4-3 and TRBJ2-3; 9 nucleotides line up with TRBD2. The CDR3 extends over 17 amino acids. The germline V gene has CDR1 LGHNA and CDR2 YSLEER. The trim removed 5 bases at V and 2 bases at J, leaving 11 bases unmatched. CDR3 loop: CASSSLAGDTDTDTQYF. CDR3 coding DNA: TGCGCCAGCAGCTCCTTAGCGGGAGATACCGACACAGATACGCAGTATTTT.

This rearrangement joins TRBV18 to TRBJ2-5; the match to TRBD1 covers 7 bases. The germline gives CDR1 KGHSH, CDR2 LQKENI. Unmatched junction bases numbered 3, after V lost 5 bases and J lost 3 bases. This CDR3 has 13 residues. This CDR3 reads CASSAGTEETQYF. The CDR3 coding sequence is TGTGCCAGCTCAGCCGGGACAGAAGAGACCCAGTACTTC.

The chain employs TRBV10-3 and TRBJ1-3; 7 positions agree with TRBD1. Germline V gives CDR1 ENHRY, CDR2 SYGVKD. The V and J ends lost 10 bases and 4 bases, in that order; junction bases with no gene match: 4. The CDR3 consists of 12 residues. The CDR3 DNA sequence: TGTGCCACCCAGGGGGGAGGAAACACCATATATTTT. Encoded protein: CATQGGGNTIYF.

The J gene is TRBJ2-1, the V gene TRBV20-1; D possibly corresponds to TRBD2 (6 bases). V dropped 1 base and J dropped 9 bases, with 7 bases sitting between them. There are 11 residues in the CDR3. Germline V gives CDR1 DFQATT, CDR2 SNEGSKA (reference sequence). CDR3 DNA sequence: TGCAGTGCTAGAGGGAGGGGTGAGCAGTTCTTC. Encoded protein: CSARGRGEQFF.